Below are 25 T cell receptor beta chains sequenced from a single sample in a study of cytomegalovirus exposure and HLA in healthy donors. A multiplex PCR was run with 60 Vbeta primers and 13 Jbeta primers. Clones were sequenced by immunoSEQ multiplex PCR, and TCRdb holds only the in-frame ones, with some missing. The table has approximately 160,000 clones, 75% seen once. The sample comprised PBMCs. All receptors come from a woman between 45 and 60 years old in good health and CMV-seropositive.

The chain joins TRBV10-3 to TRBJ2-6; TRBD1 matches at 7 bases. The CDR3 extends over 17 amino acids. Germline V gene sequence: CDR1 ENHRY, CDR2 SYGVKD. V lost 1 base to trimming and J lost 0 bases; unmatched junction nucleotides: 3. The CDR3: CAISEYRGHSGANVLTF. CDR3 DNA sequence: TGTGCCATCAGTGAGTACAGGGGCCACTCTGGGGCCAACGTCCTGACTTTC.

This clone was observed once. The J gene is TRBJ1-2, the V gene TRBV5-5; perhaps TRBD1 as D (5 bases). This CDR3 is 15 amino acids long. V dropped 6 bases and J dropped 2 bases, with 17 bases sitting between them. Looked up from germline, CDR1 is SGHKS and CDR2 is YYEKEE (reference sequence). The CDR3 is CASTFRVTENYGYTF. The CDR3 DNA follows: TGTGCCAGCACCTTTCGGGTGACAGAAAACTATGGCTACACCTTC.

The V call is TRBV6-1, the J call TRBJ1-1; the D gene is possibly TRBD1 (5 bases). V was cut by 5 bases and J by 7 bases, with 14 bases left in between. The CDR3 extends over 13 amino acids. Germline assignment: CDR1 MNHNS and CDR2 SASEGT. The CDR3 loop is CASSRAGGYEAFF. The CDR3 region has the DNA TGTGCCAGCAGTCGCGCGGGGGGGTATGAAGCTTTCTTT.

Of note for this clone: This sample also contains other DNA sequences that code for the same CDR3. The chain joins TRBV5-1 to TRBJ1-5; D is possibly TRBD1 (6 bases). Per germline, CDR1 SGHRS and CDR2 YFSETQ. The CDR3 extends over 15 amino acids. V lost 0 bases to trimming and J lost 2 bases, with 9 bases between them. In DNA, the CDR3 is TGCGCCAGCAGCTTGGAGGGGGTTGGCAATCAGCCCCAGCATTTT. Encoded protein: CASSLEGVGNQPQHF.

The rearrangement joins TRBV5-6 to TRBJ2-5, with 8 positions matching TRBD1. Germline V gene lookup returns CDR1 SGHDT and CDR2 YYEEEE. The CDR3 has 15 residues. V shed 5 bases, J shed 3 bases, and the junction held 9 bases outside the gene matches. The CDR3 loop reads CASRLLDRAEETQYF. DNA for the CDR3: TGTGCCAGCAGGCTGTTGGACAGGGCGGAAGAGACCCAGTACTTC. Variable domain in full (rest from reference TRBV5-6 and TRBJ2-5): DAGVTQSPTHLIKTRGQQVTLRCSPKSGHDTVSWYQQALGQGPQFIFQYYEEEERQRGNFPDRFSGHQFPNYSSELNVNALLLGDSALYLCASRLLDRAEETQYFGPGTRLLVL.

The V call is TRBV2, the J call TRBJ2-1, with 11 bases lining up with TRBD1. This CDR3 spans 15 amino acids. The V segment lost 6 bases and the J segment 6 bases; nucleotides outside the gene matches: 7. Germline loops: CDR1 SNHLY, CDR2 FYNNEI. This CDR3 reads CASRPSGTGGNEQFF. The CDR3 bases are TGTGCCAGCAGACCGTCCGGGACAGGGGGCAATGAGCAGTTCTTC.

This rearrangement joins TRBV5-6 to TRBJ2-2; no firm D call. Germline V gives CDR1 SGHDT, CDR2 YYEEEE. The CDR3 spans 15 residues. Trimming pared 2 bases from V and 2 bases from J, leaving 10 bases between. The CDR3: CASSFMPLNTGELFF. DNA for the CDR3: TGTGCCAGCAGCTTTATGCCACTAAACACCGGGGAGCTGTTTTTT. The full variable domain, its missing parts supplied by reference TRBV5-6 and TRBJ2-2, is DAGVTQSPTHLIKTRGQQVTLRCSPKSGHDTVSWYQQALGQGPQFIFQYYEEEERQRGNFPDRFSGHQFPNYSSELNVNALLLGDSALYLCASSFMPLNTGELFFGEGSRLTVL.

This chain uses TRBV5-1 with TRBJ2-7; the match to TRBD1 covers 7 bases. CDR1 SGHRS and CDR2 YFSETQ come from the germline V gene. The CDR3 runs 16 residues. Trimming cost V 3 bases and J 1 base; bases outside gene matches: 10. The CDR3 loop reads CASSSVPGQLSYEQYF. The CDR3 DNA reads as TGCGCCAGCAGCTCAGTGCCGGGACAGCTATCCTACGAGCAGTACTTC.

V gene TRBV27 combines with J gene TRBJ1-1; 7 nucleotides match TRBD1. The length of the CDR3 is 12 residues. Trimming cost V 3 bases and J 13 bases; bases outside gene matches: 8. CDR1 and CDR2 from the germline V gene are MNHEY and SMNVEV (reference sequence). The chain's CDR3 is CASSLMTGKIFF. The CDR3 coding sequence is TGTGCCAGCAGTTTGATGACAGGGAAGATTTTCTTT.

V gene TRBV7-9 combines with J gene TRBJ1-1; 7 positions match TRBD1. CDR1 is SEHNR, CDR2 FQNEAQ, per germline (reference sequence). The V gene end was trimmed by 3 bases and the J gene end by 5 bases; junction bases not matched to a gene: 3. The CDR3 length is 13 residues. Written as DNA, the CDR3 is TGTGCCAGCAGCTTCCAGGGGGTTACTGAAGCTTTCTTT. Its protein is CASSFQGVTEAFF.

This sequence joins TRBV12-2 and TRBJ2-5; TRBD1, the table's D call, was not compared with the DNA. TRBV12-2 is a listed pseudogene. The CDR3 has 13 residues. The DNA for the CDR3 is TGTGCAAGTCGCTTAGGGACAGGGGAGACCCAGTACTTC. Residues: CASRLGTGETQYF.

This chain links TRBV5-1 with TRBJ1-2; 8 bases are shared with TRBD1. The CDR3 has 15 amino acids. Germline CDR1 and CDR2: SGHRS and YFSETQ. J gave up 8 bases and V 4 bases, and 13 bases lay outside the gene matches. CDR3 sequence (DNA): TGCGCCAGCAGCAGGGAGGGACAGGCCCTTGGAGGCTACACCTTC. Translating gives CASSREGQALGGYTF.

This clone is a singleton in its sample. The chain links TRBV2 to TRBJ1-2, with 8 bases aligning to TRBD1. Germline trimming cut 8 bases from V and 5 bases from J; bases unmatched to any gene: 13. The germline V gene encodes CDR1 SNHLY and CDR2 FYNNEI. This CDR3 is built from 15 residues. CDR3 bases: TGTGCCAGCGGTAATTGGGGACAGGCACCTTATGGCTACACCTTC. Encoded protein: CASGNWGQAPYGYTF. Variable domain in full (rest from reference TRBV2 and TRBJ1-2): EPEVTQTPSHQVTQMGQEVILRCVPISNHLYFYWYRQILGQKVEFLVSFYNNEISEKSEIFDDQFSVERPDGSNFTLKIRSTKLEDSAMYFCASGNWGQAPYGYTFGSGTRLTVV.

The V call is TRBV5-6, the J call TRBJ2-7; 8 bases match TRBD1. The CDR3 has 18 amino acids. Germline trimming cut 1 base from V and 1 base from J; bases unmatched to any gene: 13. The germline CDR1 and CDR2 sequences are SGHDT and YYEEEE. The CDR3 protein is CASSLPQWTGISSYEQYF. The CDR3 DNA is TGTGCCAGCAGCTTGCCCCAATGGACAGGGATAAGTTCCTACGAGCAGTACTTC.

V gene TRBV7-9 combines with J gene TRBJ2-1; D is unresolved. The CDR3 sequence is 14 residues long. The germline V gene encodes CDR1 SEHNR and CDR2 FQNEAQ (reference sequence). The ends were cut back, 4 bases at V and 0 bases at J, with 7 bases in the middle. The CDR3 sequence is CASSSISSYNEQFF. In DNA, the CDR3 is TGTGCCAGCAGCTCCATCAGCTCCTACAATGAGCAGTTCTTC.

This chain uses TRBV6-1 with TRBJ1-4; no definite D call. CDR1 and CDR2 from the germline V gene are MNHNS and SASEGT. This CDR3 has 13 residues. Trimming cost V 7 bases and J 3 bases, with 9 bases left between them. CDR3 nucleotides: TGTGCCAGCACTCGGGTGCCTAATGAAAAACTGTTTTTT. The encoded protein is CASTRVPNEKLFF.

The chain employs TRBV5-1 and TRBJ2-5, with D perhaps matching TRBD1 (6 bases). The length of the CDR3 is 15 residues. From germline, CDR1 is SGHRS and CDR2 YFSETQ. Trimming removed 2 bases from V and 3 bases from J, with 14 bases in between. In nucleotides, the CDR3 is TGCGCCAGCAGCTTAATACAGGGCTTAGAAGAGACCCAGTACTTC. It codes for CASSLIQGLEETQYF.

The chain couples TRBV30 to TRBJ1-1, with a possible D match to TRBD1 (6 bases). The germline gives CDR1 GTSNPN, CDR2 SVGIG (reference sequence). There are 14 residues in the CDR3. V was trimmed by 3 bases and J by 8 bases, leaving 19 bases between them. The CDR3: CAWRGQTGVYEAFF. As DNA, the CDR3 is TGTGCCTGGAGAGGCCAGACAGGAGTTTACGAAGCTTTCTTT.

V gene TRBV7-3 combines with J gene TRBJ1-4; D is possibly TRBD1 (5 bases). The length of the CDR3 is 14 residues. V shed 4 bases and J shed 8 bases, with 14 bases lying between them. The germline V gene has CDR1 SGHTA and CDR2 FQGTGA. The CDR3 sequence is CASSWFGGNEKLFF. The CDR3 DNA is TGTGCCAGCAGCTGGTTTGGGGGGAACGAAAAACTGTTTTTT.

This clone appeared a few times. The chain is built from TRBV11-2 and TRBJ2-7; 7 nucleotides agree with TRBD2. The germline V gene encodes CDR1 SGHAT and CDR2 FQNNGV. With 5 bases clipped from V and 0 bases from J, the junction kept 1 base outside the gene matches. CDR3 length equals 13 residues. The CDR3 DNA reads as TGTGCCAGCAGCCCGGGGGGCTCCTACGAGCAGTACTTC. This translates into CASSPGGSYEQYF.

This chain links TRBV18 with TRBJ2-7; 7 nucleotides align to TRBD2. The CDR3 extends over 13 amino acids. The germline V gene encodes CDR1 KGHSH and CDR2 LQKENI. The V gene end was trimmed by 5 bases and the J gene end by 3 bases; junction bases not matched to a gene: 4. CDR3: CASSSGAGYEQYF. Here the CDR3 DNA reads TGTGCCAGCTCAAGCGGGGCCGGCTACGAGCAGTACTTC. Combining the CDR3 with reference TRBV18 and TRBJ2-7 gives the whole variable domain NAGVMQNPRHLVRRRGQEARLRCSPMKGHSHVYWYRQLPEEGLKFMVYLQKENIIDESGMPKERFSAEFPKEGPSILRIQQVVRGDSAAYFCASSSGAGYEQYFGPGTRLTVT.

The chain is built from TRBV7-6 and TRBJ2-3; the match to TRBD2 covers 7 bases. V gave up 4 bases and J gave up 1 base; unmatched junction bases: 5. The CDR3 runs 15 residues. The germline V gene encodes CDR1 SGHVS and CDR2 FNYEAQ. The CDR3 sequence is CASSSLRGGTDTQYF. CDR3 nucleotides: TGTGCCAGCAGCTCCCTACGGGGGGGCACAGATACGCAGTATTTT.

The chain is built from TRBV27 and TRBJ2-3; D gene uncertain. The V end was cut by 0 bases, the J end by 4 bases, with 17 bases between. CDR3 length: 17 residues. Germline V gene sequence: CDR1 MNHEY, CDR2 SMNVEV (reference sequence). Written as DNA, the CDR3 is TGTGCCAGCAGTTTATCCGCTAGTGGCGGTCGGCCAGATACGCAGTATTTT. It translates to CASSLSASGGRPDTQYF.

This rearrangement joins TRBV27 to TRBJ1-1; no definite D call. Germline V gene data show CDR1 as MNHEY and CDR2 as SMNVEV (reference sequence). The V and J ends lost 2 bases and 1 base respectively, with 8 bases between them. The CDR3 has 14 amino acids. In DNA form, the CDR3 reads TGTGCCAGCAGTTTAATGGTAGCGAACACTGAAGCTTTCTTT. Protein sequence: CASSLMVANTEAFF.

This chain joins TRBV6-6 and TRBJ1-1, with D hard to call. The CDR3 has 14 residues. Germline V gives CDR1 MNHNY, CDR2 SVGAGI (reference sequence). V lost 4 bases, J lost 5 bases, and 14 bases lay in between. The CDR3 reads CASSFSPPGTEAFF. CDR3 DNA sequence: TGTGCCAGCAGTTTTAGTCCCCCGGGAACTGAAGCTTTCTTT.